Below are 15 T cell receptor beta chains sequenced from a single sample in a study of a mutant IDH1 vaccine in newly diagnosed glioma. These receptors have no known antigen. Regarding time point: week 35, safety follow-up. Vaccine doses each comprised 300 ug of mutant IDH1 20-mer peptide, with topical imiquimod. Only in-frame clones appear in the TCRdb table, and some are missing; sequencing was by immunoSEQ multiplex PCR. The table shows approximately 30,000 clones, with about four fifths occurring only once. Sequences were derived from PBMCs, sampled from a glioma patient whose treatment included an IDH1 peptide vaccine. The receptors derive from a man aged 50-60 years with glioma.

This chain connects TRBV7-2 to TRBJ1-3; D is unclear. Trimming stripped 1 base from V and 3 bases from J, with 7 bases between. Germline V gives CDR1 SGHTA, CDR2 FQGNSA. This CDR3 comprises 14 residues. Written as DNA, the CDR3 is TGTGCCAGCAGCTTAGACAGTAGTGGAAACACCATATATTTT. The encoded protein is CASSLDSSGNTIYF.

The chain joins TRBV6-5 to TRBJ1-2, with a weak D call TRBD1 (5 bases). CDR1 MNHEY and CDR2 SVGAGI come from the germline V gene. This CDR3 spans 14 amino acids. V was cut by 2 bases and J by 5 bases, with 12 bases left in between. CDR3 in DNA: TGTGCCAGCAGTTACGGGTTTGGGGGGTATGGCTACACCTTC. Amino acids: CASSYGFGGYGYTF.

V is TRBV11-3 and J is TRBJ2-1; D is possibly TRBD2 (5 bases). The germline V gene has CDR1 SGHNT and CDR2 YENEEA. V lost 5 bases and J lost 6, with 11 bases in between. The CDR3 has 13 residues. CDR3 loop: CASSTGLLNEQFF. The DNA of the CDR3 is TGTGCCAGCAGCACCGGACTGCTCAATGAGCAGTTCTTC.

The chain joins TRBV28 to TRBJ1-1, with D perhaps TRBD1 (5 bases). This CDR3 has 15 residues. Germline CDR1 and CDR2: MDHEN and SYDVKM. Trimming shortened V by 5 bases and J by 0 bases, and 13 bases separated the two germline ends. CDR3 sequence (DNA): TGTGCCAGCAGTACTCACGGGACCGTGAACACTGAAGCTTTCTTT. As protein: CASSTHGTVNTEAFF.

The CDR3 DNA follows: TGCGCCAGCAGCTTGAGCTTATCCACCGGGGAGCTGTTTTTT. This translates into CASSLSLSTGELFF. The chain is built from TRBV5-1 and TRBJ2-2; D uncertain. The V gene lost 1 base and the J gene lost 4 bases, with 8 bases spanning the gap. Per germline, CDR1 SGHRS and CDR2 YFSETQ. The CDR3 has 14 residues.

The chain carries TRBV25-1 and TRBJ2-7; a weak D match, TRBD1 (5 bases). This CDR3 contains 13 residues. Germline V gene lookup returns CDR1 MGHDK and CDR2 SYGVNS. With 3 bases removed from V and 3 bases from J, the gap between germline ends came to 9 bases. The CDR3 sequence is CASSDDRNYEQYF. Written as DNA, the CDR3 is TGTGCCAGCAGTGACGACAGAAACTACGAGCAGTACTTC.

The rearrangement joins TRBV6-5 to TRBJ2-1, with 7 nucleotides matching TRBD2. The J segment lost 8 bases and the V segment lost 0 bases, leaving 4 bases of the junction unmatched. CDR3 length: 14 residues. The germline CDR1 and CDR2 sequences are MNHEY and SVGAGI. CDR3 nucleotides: TGTGCCAGCAGTTACTCGAGTGGGGGGGATGAGCAGTTCTTC. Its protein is CASSYSSGGDEQFF.

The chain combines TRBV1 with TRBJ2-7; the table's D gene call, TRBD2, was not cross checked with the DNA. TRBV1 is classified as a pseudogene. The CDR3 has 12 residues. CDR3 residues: CTTLTSGYEQYF. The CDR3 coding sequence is TGCACCACCCTCACTAGCGGATACGAGCAGTACTTC.

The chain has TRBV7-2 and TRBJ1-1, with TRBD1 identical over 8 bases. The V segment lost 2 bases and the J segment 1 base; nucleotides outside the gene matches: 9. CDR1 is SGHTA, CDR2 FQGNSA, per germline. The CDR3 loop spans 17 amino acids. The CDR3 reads CASSLWQGAVKNTEAFF. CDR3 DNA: TGTGCCAGCAGCTTATGGCAGGGGGCGGTTAAGAACACTGAAGCTTTCTTT.

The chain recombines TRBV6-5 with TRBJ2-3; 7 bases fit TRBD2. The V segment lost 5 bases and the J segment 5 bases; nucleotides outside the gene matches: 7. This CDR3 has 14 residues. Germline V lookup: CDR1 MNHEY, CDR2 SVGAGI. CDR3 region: CASSPGLSRDTQYF. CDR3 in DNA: TGTGCCAGCAGTCCGGGACTATCTAGAGATACGCAGTATTTT.

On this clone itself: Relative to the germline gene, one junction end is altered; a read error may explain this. As DNA, the CDR3 is TGTGCTAGCAGCTTAAGCGGGTCCAGAACAGATACGCAGTATTTT. Translation: CASSLSGSRTDTQYF. The chain links TRBV7-7 to TRBJ2-3; TRBD2 is a possible D gene (6 bases). Germline CDR1 SSHAT, CDR2 FNYEAQ (reference sequence). The CDR3 is 15 amino acids. Full variable domain (rest looked up from reference TRBV7-7 and TRBJ2-3): GAGVSQSPRYKVTKRGQDVTLRCDPISSHATLYWYQQALGQGPEFLTYFNYEAQPDKSGLPSDRFSAERPEGSISTLTIQRTEQRDSAMYRCASSLSGSRTDTQYFGPGTRLTVL.

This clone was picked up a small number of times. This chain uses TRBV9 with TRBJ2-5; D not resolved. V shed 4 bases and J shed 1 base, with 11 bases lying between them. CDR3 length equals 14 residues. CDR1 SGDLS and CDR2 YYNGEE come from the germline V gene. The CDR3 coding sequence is TGTGCCAGCAGCTCCGGACCGGGCCAAGAGACCCAGTACTTC. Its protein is CASSSGPGQETQYF.

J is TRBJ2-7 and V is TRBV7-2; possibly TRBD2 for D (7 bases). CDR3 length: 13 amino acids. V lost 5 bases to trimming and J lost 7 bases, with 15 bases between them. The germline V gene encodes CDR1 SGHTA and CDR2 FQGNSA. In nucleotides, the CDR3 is TGTGCCAGCAGCCAAGGGGGGGGCTGGGAGCAGTACTTC. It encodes CASSQGGGWEQYF.

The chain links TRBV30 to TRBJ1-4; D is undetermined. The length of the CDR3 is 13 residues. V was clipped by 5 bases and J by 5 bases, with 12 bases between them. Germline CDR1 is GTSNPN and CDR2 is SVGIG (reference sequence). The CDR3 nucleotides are TGTGCCTGGGGCGGGATTATCAATGAAAAACTGTTTTTT. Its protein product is CAWGGIINEKLFF.

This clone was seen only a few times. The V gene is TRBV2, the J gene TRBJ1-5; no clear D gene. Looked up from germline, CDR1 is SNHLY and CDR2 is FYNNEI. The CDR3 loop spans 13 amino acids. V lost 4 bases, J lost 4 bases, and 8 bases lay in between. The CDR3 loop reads CASSGSENQPQHF. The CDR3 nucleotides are TGTGCCAGCAGTGGGAGCGAAAATCAGCCCCAGCATTTT.